The rows below give T cell receptor beta chains drawn from one sample of a study of blood T cell dynamics during melanoma immunotherapy. The protocol was immunoSEQ multiplex PCR, while the TCRdb copy is restricted to in-frame clones and leaves out a portion. The sample includes roughly 8,900 clones, nearly 90% of them seen just once. The sample consisted of blood, taken from a patient treated with checkpoint blockade. The receptor set was obtained from a human donor with melanoma. CDR3s include the opening cysteine and the closing phenylalanine or tryptophan. D genes are given only for firm matches. Size values are once, few and many counts, or a class for expanded clones, and some rows have none.

>TRBJ1-5|TRBD1|NA|TRBV5-8|13
TGTGCCAGCAGCTTGGCCAGGGACAGGCCCCAGCATTTT
CASSLARDRPQHF
>TRBJ2-7|NA|NA|TRBV2|14
TGTGCCAGCAGGGCCCTTACGAGCTCCTACGAGCAGTACTTC
CASRALTSSYEQYF
>TRBJ2-7|NA|once|TRBV4-1|15
TGCGCCAGCAGCCAAGATGGGTTGGCAGAACGGGAGCAGTACTTC
CASSQDGLAEREQYF
>TRBJ2-5|NA|NA|TRBV5-1|15
TGCGCCAGCAGCACTGGCTCGCGGAGCCAAGAGACCCAGTACTTC
CASSTGSRSQETQYF
>TRBJ1-1|TRBD1|NA|TRBV28|18
TGTGCCAGCAGTCCTCCCACCGGGACAGTCGATGAGAACACTGAAGCTTTCTTT
CASSPPTGTVDENTEAFF
>TRBJ2-6|NA|once|TRBV6-4|15
TGTGCCAGCAGTGACTCGAGCTCTGGGGCCAACGTCCTGACTTTC
CASSDSSSGANVLTF
>TRBJ1-1|NA|NA|TRBV11-2|16
TGTGCCAGCAGCCCGGGGTGGGGACCCTCGAACACTGAAGCTTTCTTT
CASSPGWGPSNTEAFF
>TRBJ2-7|TRBD1|NA|TRBV6-1|15
TGTGCCAGCAGTGAAGATCGCAGGGGGCATGCCGAGCAGTACTTC
CASSEDRRGHAEQYF
>TRBJ2-7|NA|NA|TRBV2|14
TGTGCCAGCAGTGTAGCCAGGGTGGGCCACGAGCAGTACTTC
CASSVARVGHEQYF
>TRBJ2-7|TRBD1|NA|TRBV28|13
TGTGCCAGCACTGGGACAGCCCCTAGCGAGCAGTACTTC
CASTGTAPSEQYF
>TRBJ1-6|NA|NA|TRBV5-6|16
TGTGCCAGCAGCCCCCAGGCGGGGGTAAATAATTCACCCCTCCACTTT
CASSPQAGVNNSPLHF
>TRBJ1-4|NA|once|TRBV28|14
TGTGCCAGCAGTTTACAAGGGAGGGGTGAAAAACTGTTTTTT
CASSLQGRGEKLFF
>TRBJ1-4|TRBD1|NA|TRBV7-2|14
TGTGCCAGCAGCCGTGACAGGGGTAATGAAAAACTGTTTTTT
CASSRDRGNEKLFF
>TRBJ1-6|TRBD1|once|TRBV18|16
TGTGCCAGCTCAACGAGACAGGGGGCGGGGGATTCACCCCTCCACTTT
CASSTRQGAGDSPLHF
>TRBJ1-1|NA|NA|TRBV10-3|12
TGTGCCATCAGTGAGTGGAACACTGAAGCTTTCTTT
CAISEWNTEAFF
>TRBJ2-5|NA|NA|TRBV4-1|16
TGCGCCAGCAGCCAGGGGGGACAGCTGTACCAAGAGACCCAGTACTTC
CASSQGGQLYQETQYF
>TRBJ2-5|TRBD2|NA|TRBV7-8|15
TGTGCCAGCAGCAGACTAGCGGGAGCGCAAGAGACCCAGTACTTC
CASSRLAGAQETQYF
>TRBJ2-3|NA|NA|TRBV4-2|15
TGTGCCAGCAGCCAAGCATCAGGGAGTACAGATACGCAGTATTTT
CASSQASGSTDTQYF
>TRBJ2-1|NA|NA|TRBV6-1|16
TGTGCCAGCAGTGATTGGGGTTTAGATCCCTACAATGAGCAGTTCTTC
CASSDWGLDPYNEQFF
>TRBJ1-6|NA|once|TRBV10-3|12
TGTGCCATCAGTGAAAGTAATTCACCCCTCCACTTT
CAISESNSPLHF